Shown below are 8 T cell receptor beta chains from a single sample sequenced in a study of CD8 T cells in ankylosing spondylitis. TCRdb reanalysed the 5' RACE reads using MiXCR and keeps one entry per CDR3 protein. The data contain 200,000 to 300,000 distinct CDR3 sequences, under 12% of them singletons. The sequenced material came from blood, either unsorted or a sorted T cell fraction (not recorded which). The receptors derive from a male donor with ankylosing spondylitis or in good health (not recorded which).

The genes are TRBV23-1 and TRBJ2-2; 8 nucleotides align to TRBD2. Being an ORF, TRBV23-1 has a function that is uncertain. V gave up 3 bases and J gave up 7 bases; unmatched junction bases: 13. This CDR3 has 17 residues. The CDR3 bases are TGCGCCAGCAGTCACTTTAACATCGGGAGGGACGGCGGGGAGCTGTTTTTT. Amino acids: CASSHFNIGRDGGELFF.

This clonotype was detected ten times or more. The rearrangement uses TRBV24-1 and TRBJ2-3; D possibly uses TRBD1 or TRBD2 (5 bases each). This CDR3 contains 15 residues. Germline values: CDR1 KGHDR, CDR2 SFDVKD. V lost 7 bases and J 0 bases, leaving 13 bases between the germline ends. The CDR3 DNA is TGTGCCACCAGGCCGGGGCCGGAAAGCACAGATACGCAGTATTTT. Translating gives CATRPGPESTDTQYF.

This clonotype was observed a handful of times. CDR3 sequence: CASSPTSGGVKQETQYF. The CDR3 coding sequence is TGCGCCAGCAGCCCAACTAGCGGGGGAGTGAAACAAGAGACCCAGTACTTC. V and J are TRBV5-1 and TRBJ2-5; 11 positions agree with TRBD2. Germline trimming cut 4 bases from V and 2 bases from J; bases unmatched to any gene: 10. From germline, CDR1 is SGHRS and CDR2 YFSETQ. CDR3 length: 17 residues.

This clonotype was observed many times. The J gene is TRBJ1-6, the V gene TRBV29-1; 7 nucleotides agree with TRBD1. Trimming removed 6 bases from V and 6 bases from J; junction bases left unmatched: 5. This CDR3 comprises 13 residues. Looked up from germline, CDR1 is SQVTM and CDR2 is ANQGSEA. CDR3 coding DNA: TGCAGCGTCCTGACAGGGAGTAATTCACCCCTCCACTTT. This translates into CSVLTGSNSPLHF. Variable domain in full (rest from reference TRBV29-1 and TRBJ1-6): SAVISQKPSRDICQRGTSLTIQCQVDSQVTMMFWYRQQPGQSLTLIATANQGSEATYESGFVIDKFPISRPNLTFSTLTVSNMSPEDSSIYLCSVLTGSNSPLHFGNGTRLTVT.

This clonotype came up many times. This chain links TRBV20-1 with TRBJ2-3; 7 bases are shared with TRBD2. The V and J ends lost 0 bases and 4 bases, in that order; junction bases with no gene match: 7. Germline CDR1 is DFQATT and CDR2 is SNEGSKA (reference sequence). The CDR3 length is 15 residues. In DNA, the CDR3 is TGCAGTGCTAGAGATGGGGGAGGGCCGGCAGATACGCAGTATTTT. Protein sequence: CSARDGGGPADTQYF.

This clonotype was seen at least ten times. V usage is TRBV5-1 and J usage is TRBJ2-1, with D possibly TRBD2 on 6 matching bases. This CDR3 is built from 14 residues. Per the germline V gene, CDR1 is SGHRS and CDR2 is YFSETQ. V lost 0 bases and J 10 bases, leaving 14 bases between the germline ends. The CDR3 here is CASSLAAVAEEQFF. CDR3 bases: TGCGCCAGCAGCTTGGCTGCGGTAGCGGAAGAGCAGTTCTTC.

This clonotype was picked up many times. The chain joins TRBV13 to TRBJ2-2; no reliable D call. This CDR3 is built from 15 residues. CDR1 and CDR2 from the germline V gene are PRHDT and FYEKMQ (reference sequence). Trimming left V 3 bases short and J 3 bases short, with 11 bases between. Here the CDR3 DNA reads TGTGCCAGCAGCTTCGGTCCTCGGGACACCGGGGAGCTGTTTTTT. Its protein product is CASSFGPRDTGELFF.

This clonotype has a count of ten or more. This chain uses TRBV5-1 with TRBJ2-3, with TRBD2 matching 10 bases. The ends lost 4 bases at V and 2 bases at J; junction bases unmatched: 7. The CDR3 spans 16 residues. Per germline, CDR1 SGHRS and CDR2 YFSETQ. The CDR3 is CASSPLLAGLTDTQYF. The CDR3 coding sequence is TGCGCCAGCAGCCCGCTACTAGCGGGGCTCACAGATACGCAGTATTTT. The whole variable domain, filled in from reference TRBV5-1 and TRBJ2-3, reads KAGVTQTPRYLIKTRGQQVTLSCSPISGHRSVSWYQQTPGQGLQFLFEYFSETQRNKGNFPGRFSGRQFSNSRSEMNVSTLELGDSALYLCASSPLLAGLTDTQYFGPGTRLTVL.